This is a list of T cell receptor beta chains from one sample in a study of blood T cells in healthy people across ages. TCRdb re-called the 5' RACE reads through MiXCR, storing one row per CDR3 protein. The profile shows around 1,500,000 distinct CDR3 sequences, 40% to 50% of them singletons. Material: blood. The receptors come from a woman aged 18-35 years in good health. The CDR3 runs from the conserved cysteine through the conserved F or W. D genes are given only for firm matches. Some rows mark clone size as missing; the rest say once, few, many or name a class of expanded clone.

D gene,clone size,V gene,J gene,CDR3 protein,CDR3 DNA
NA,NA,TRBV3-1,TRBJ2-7,CASSQTRRGEQYF,TGTGCCAGCAGCCAGACCCGACGGGGCGAGCAGTACTTC
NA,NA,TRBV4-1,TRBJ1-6,CANSQDVGGSPLHF,TGCGCCAACAGCCAAGATGTCGGGGGTTCACCCCTCCACTTT
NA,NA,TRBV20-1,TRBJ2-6,CSARDYSQGGANVLTF,TGCAGTGCTAGAGATTACAGTCAGGGCGGGGCCAACGTCCTGACTTTC
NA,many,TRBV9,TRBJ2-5,CASSFQGGLLETQYF,TGTGCCAGCAGCTTTCAGGGGGGCCTTTTGGAGACCCAGTACTTC
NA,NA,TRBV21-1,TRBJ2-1,CASSDGQTYNEQFF,TGTGCCAGCAGCGACGGACAAACCTACAATGAGCAGTTCTTC
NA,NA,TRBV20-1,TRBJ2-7,CSASPSLASSSYEQYF,TGCAGTGCTAGCCCCTCGCTAGCGTCAAGCTCCTACGAGCAGTACTTC
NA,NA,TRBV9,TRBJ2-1,CASSVVEGTEQFF,TGTGCCAGCAGCGTAGTGGAGGGAACTGAGCAGTTCTTC
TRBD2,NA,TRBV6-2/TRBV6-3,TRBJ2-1,CASSYPGGYTSSYNEQFF,TGTGCCAGCAGTTACCCGGGAGGGTATACTTCATCCTACAATGAGCAGTTCTTC
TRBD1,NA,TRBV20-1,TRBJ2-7,CSASARDRVYEQYF,TGCAGTGCTAGCGCCCGGGACAGGGTCTACGAGCAGTACTTC
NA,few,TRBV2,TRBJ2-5,CASSEMGTTQETQYF,TGTGCCAGCAGTGAAATGGGCACTACACAAGAGACCCAGTACTTC
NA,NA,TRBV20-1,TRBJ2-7,CSARVGSPYEQYF,TGCAGTGCTAGAGTAGGGTCCCCCTACGAGCAGTACTTC
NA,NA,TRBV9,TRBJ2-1,CASSTSTYNEQFF,TGTGCCAGCAGCACATCAACCTACAATGAGCAGTTCTTC
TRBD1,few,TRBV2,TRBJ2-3,CASRGGQESTDTQYF,TGTGCCAGCAGAGGGGGCCAGGAAAGCACAGATACGCAGTATTTT
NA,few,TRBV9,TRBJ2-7,CASSHEEGYEQYF,TGTGCCAGCAGCCATGAGGAGGGTTACGAGCAGTACTTC
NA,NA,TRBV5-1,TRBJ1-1,CASSKTNTEAFF,TGCGCCAGCAGCAAGACTAACACTGAAGCTTTCTTT
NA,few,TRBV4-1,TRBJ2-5,CASSQAPTGASAVWETQYF,TGCGCCAGCAGCCAAGCTCCGACGGGGGCTAGCGCGGTCTGGGAGACCCAGTACTTC
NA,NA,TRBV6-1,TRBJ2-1,CASTRVPGYEQFF,TGTGCCAGCACCCGAGTTCCTGGCTATGAGCAGTTCTTC